What follows is one T cell receptor beta chain and its context. Its antigen is unidentified. Germline and genes: mouse. Coverage ceases 1 residue before the CDR3 finishes, and the germline J gene fills in the end. This sample is drawn from a study of tissue T cells after allogeneic stem cell transplantation. With 1 base removed from V and 3 bases from J, the gap between germline ends came to 10 bases. The CDR3 has 14 residues. From germline, CDR1 is LGHNA and CDR2 YSYQKL. Assay: immunoSEQ multiplex PCR; the TCRdb copy retains only in-frame clones and omits some. The sample holds about 22,000 clones, 72% seen once. Overall study findings and caveats: Anatomically similar tissues had similar TCR repertoires within each patient. Only a limited share of tissue TCRs appeared in blood or spleen. Motif-based clustering found tissue-specific repertoire signatures shared across patients, though few clones were shared.

The sample was spleen. V gene TRBV2 combines with J gene TRBJ2-7; D may be TRBD1 (6 bases). The TCR sequence derives from a female BALB/c mouse in good health. MHC haplotype: H2-d. CDR3 sequence reads: CASSQGGTFYEQYF. The part of the CDR3 DNA that was read is TGTGCCAGCAGCCAAGGCGGGACATTCTATGAACAGTAC.